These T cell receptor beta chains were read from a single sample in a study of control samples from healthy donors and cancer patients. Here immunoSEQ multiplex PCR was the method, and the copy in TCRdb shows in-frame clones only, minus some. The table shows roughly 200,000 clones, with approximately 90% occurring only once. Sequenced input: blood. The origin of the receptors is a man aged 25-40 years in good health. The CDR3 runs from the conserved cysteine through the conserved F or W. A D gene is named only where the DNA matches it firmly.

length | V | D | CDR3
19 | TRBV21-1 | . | CASRRQWSRDRESNQPQHF
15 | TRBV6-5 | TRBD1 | CASIYGDRANTEAFF
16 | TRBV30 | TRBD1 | CAWSVAPGQANSPLHF
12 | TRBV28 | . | CASGQGGNGYTF
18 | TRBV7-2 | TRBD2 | CASSALPGLAGGRNEQFF
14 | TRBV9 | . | CASSAQANTGELFF
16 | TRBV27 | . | CASTLGPTDENTEAFF
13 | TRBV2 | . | CASSSIGSDTQYF
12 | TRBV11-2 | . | CASSLEGAGYTF
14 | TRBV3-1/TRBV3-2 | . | CASSQELNTGELFF
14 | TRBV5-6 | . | CASSSRTNYNEQFF
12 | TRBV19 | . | CASSILGHEQFF
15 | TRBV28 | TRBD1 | CASSLWGQRTDTQYF
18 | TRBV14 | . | CASSPAGPGPTFTYGYTF
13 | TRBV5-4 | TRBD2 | CASCRGGSYEQYF
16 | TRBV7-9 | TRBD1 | CASSNQGQLSGNTIYF
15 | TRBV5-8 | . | CASSLGTEINEKLFF
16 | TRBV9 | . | CASSTRGPFGYSPLHF
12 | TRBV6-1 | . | CASSEFADGYTF
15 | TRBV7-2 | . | CASTLAGDTYNEQFF
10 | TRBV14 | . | CASSQNEQFF
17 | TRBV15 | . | CATSRGGIGQGGGGYTF
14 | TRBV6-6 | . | CASSWSGGNQPQHF
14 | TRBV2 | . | CASYTDNLGSPLHF
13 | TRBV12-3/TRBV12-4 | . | CASSFSYSYEQYF
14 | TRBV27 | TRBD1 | CASSPGTGSYGYTF
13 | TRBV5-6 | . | CASSLGRFLEQFF
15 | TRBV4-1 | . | CASSQEQDPVYGYTF
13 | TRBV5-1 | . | CASSSSRNTEAFF
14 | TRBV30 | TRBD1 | CAWGNRGPSYEQYF
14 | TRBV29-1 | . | CSVDPGSEVDEQFF
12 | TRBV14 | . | CASSQGYIGYTF
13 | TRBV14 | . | CASSQLVYNEQFF
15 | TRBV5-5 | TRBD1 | CASSLATTGRPEAFF
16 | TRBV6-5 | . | CASSYSSPIRYNEQFF
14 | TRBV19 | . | CASRRGGGNSPLHF
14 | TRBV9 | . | CASSVGSEGGGILF
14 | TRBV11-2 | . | CASSLAGPSGGYTF
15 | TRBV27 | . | CASTPGPVGYNEQFF
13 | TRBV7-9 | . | CASSLASTGELFF
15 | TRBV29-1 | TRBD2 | CSVGTPGRGIIEQFF
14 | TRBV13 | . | CASSLGQGINEQYF
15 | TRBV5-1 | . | CASSLVASKNTEAFF
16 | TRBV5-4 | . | CASSLDLARGGDEQFF
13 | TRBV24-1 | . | CATSGGAGQPQHF
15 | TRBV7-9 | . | CASSLAPGTSYEQYF